Shown below are 7 T cell receptor beta chains from a single sample sequenced in a study of cytotoxic CD8 clonotypes in ibrutinib-treated CLL. TCRdb keeps only in-frame clones here, not all; method: immunoSEQ multiplex PCR. The table records roughly 200,000 clones, around 70% of them present only once. This sample comprised PBMCs, obtained after 12 months of ibrutinib treatment. Receptor source: a human donor with chronic lymphocytic leukemia.

This clone was seen more than once but under ten times. Here the CDR3 DNA reads TGCGCCAGCAGCCTGACAGGACAGGGGGTAAACTATGGCTACACCTTC. Translated: CASSLTGQGVNYGYTF. The chain is built from TRBV4-3 and TRBJ1-2; TRBD1 matches at 10 bases. The CDR3 contains 16 residues. V lost 4 bases, J lost 2 bases, and 7 bases stayed unmatched. Germline CDR1 and CDR2: LGHNA and YSLEER.

The rearrangement uses TRBV5-1 and TRBJ2-1; no firm D call. V shed 4 bases and J shed 9 bases, with 8 bases lying between them. CDR3 length: 11 residues. The V gene's germline CDR1 is SGHRS and CDR2 YFSETQ. In DNA, the CDR3 is TGCGCCAGCAGCGCCTCGGGTGAGCAGTTCTTC. Amino acid sequence: CASSASGEQFF.

The chain links TRBV5-1 to TRBJ1-2; no clear D gene. The CDR3 has 16 residues. Deletions cut 0 bases from V and 8 bases from J, with 20 bases between. In germline, CDR1 is SGHRS, CDR2 YFSETQ. The CDR3 DNA sequence: TGCGCCAGCAGCTTGGGGTGGGAACCGAAGGCTATGGGCTACACCTTC. Translation gives CASSLGWEPKAMGYTF. Full variable domain (rest looked up from reference TRBV5-1 and TRBJ1-2): KAGVTQTPRYLIKTRGQQVTLSCSPISGHRSVSWYQQTPGQGLQFLFEYFSETQRNKGNFPGRFSGRQFSNSRSEMNVSTLELGDSALYLCASSLGWEPKAMGYTFGSGTRLTVV.

A few counts support this clone. The rearrangement joins TRBV7-2 to TRBJ1-1; D unresolved. V gave up 5 bases and J gave up 5 bases, with 18 bases separating them. This CDR3 contains 15 residues. CDR1 and CDR2 (germline): SGHTA, FQGNSA. This CDR3 reads CASSPQSRTRTEAFF. In DNA, the CDR3 is TGTGCCAGCAGCCCTCAATCACGAACGAGGACTGAAGCTTTCTTT.

The genes are TRBV23-1 and TRBJ1-4; D is possibly TRBD1 (5 bases). TRBV23-1 is reported as an ORF; its role is uncertain. The CDR3 length is 17 residues. V lost 4 bases and J 7 bases, leaving 22 bases between the germline ends. The CDR3 loop reads CASSPLARDQGSEKLFF. The CDR3, as DNA: TGCGCCAGCAGTCCCCTCGCCCGGGACCAAGGTTCTGAAAAACTGTTTTTT.

V and J are TRBV25-1 and TRBJ2-1; 7 nucleotides align to TRBD2. V shed 5 bases, J shed 2 bases, and the junction held 3 bases outside the gene matches. Germline V gene lookup returns CDR1 MGHDK and CDR2 SYGVNS. The CDR3 is made up of 14 amino acids. The CDR3 region has the DNA TGTGCCAGCAGTTGGGGGGGAGCCTACAATGAGCAGTTCTTC. Its protein product is CASSWGGAYNEQFF.

This clone was counted once. The V and J genes are TRBV7-2 and TRBJ2-1; D is ambiguous. The CDR3 has 17 amino acids. V was shortened by 5 bases and J by 5 bases, with 22 bases between the two germline ends. Germline V gives CDR1 SGHTA, CDR2 FQGNSA. The CDR3 loop is CASSQPINVRKHNEQFF. The CDR3 DNA reads TGTGCCAGCAGCCAGCCCATTAACGTACGGAAACACAATGAGCAGTTCTTC. Full variable domain (outside the CDR3, taken from reference TRBV7-2 and TRBJ2-1): GAGVSQSPSNKVTEKGKDVELRCDPISGHTALYWYRQSLGQGLEFLIYFQGNSAPDKSGLPSDRFSAERTGGSVSTLTIQRTQQEDSAVYLCASSQPINVRKHNEQFFGPGTRLTVL.